Each of the 32 T cell receptor beta chains below was sequenced from the same sample in a study of T cell clonotyping in hematopoietic cell transplantation. This table comes from immunoSEQ multiplex PCR, and its TCRdb copy is limited to in-frame clones, with some not included. The top ten clones hold roughly 9.7% of a sample with 10,000 to 15,000 clones, under 50% of them seen once. Sequenced: peripheral blood mononuclear cells. These receptors came from a man between 50 and 59 years old in good health. Some clones in this sample may be carry-over from other donors' samples.

This clone was counted only a few times. V is TRBV11-2 and J is TRBJ1-1, with D hard to call. Germline lookup yields CDR1 SGHAT and CDR2 FQNNGV. Deletions cut 3 bases from V and 0 bases from J, with 8 bases between. This CDR3 spans 14 amino acids. CDR3: CASSFGPVNTEAFF. The DNA of the CDR3 is TGTGCCAGCAGCTTTGGACCCGTGAACACTGAAGCTTTCTTT.

The J gene is TRBJ1-4, the V gene TRBV6-6, with D possibly TRBD1 on 5 matching bases. Per the germline V gene, CDR1 is MNHNY and CDR2 is SVGAGI (reference sequence). The V and J ends lost 6 bases and 7 bases respectively, with 12 bases between them. The CDR3 covers 13 residues. CDR3 sequence (DNA): TGTGCCAGCAGGCGCGGACAAGGTGAAAAACTGTTTTTT. It specifies CASRRGQGEKLFF.

The chain couples TRBV30 to TRBJ1-2, with D perhaps matching TRBD1 (5 bases). The CDR3 loop spans 11 amino acids. V lost 7 bases to trimming and J lost 4 bases, with 10 bases between them. Per the germline V gene, CDR1 is GTSNPN and CDR2 is SVGIG (reference sequence). For the CDR3, the DNA is TGTGCCTTTGGACAAGTCTATGGCTACACCTTC. Translation gives CAFGQVYGYTF.

This clone was observed a handful of times. This chain joins TRBV4-1 and TRBJ1-2, with D perhaps TRBD1 (5 bases). Germline CDR1 and CDR2: MGHRA and YSYEKL. CDR3 size: 15 residues. V was pared by 4 bases and J by 4 bases, with 16 bases between. In DNA, the CDR3 is TGCGCCAGCAGCCTAGTGCCCGGGGCCGGCTATGGCTACACCTTC. Translating gives CASSLVPGAGYGYTF.

V and J are TRBV7-2 and TRBJ2-2; D gene uncertain. The CDR3 consists of 15 residues. CDR1 is SGHTA, CDR2 FQGNSA, per germline. V gave up 2 bases and J gave up 1 base, with 8 bases separating them. CDR3 DNA sequence: TGTGCCAGCAGCTTAAACCGGGTGAACACCGGGGAGCTGTTTTTT. Its protein is CASSLNRVNTGELFF.

The V and J genes are TRBV30 and TRBJ2-7, with 9 bases aligning to TRBD2. V trimming: 0 bases; J trimming: 2 bases; junction bases outside the gene matches: 5. Germline V gene lookup returns CDR1 GTSNPN and CDR2 SVGIG (reference sequence). This CDR3 is 15 amino acids long. CDR3 residues: CAWSVRGTSTYEQYF. CDR3 nucleotides: TGTGCCTGGAGTGTAAGAGGGACTAGCACCTACGAGCAGTACTTC.

This clone has more than one count but fewer than ten. The J gene is TRBJ1-1, the V gene TRBV2; no firm D call. CDR3 size: 16 residues. Trimming left V 4 bases short and J 0 bases short, with 15 bases between. Germline V gene data show CDR1 as SNHLY and CDR2 as FYNNEI. CDR3 DNA sequence: TGTGCCAGCAGTGGATTGTCCAGGCTCATGAACACTGAAGCTTTCTTT. Encoded protein: CASSGLSRLMNTEAFF.

The CDR3 DNA follows: TGTGCCAGCAGTGTTCCTTCACCCCTCCACTTT. It is translated as CASSVPSPLHF. This rearrangement joins TRBV2 to TRBJ1-6; D ambiguous. The ends were cut back, 4 bases at V and 9 bases at J, with 4 bases in the middle. The germline V gene encodes CDR1 SNHLY and CDR2 FYNNEI. There are 11 residues in the CDR3.

The rearrangement links TRBV5-1 to TRBJ2-7; D is possibly TRBD1 (6 bases). In germline, CDR1 is SGHRS, CDR2 YFSETQ. Trimming removed 4 bases at V and 1 base at J, with 12 bases between. The length of the CDR3 is 14 residues. The CDR3 DNA reads as TGCGCCAGCAGCCCGGACAGCCCGTCCTACGAGCAGTACTTC. Protein: CASSPDSPSYEQYF.

The V call is TRBV25-1, the J call TRBJ2-7; 9 nucleotides match TRBD2. Trimming at V came to 5 bases and at J to 0 bases, leaving 14 bases not matched to a gene. Germline CDR1 and CDR2: MGHDK and SYGVNS. The CDR3 length is 18 residues. Here the CDR3 reads CASSPRGGGRALSYEQYF. The CDR3 DNA follows: TGTGCCAGCAGTCCCCGGGGAGGCGGGAGGGCCCTCTCCTACGAGCAGTACTTC.

This clone was recorded a few times. V is TRBV10-3 and J is TRBJ1-2; 7 nucleotides match TRBD1. Germline V gene sequence: CDR1 ENHRY, CDR2 SYGVKD. The V gene end was trimmed by 8 bases and the J gene end by 4 bases; junction bases not matched to a gene: 10. The CDR3 spans 14 residues. The CDR3 protein is CAIGRQGGGYGYTF. The CDR3 nucleotides are TGTGCCATCGGGCGACAGGGAGGAGGCTATGGCTACACCTTC.

This chain connects TRBV20-1 to TRBJ1-1; 8 positions match TRBD1. J was trimmed by 11 bases and V by 6 bases; bases with no gene match: 8. CDR1 and CDR2 (germline): DFQATT, SNEGSKA (reference sequence). The CDR3 totals 11 residues. DNA of the CDR3: TGCAGTGCAACAAAGACAGGGGAGGCTTTCTTT. Translation: CSATKTGEAFF.

This clone was seen only a few times. The chain combines TRBV2 with TRBJ1-2; D gene uncertain. The V end lost 7 bases, the J end lost 3 bases, and 12 bases lay between the germline ends. CDR3 length: 13 amino acids. CDR1 SNHLY and CDR2 FYNNEI come from the germline V gene. CDR3 in DNA: TGTGCCAGCACTCGAGACCTCGACTATGGCTACACCTTC. It codes for CASTRDLDYGYTF. Variable domain in full (rest from reference TRBV2 and TRBJ1-2): EPEVTQTPSHQVTQMGQEVILRCVPISNHLYFYWYRQILGQKVEFLVSFYNNEISEKSEIFDDQFSVERPDGSNFTLKIRSTKLEDSAMYFCASTRDLDYGYTFGSGTRLTVV.

This clone was picked up a small number of times. V gene TRBV6-5 combines with J gene TRBJ1-5; tentatively, D is TRBD1 (5 bases). The CDR3 is 14 amino acids. Germline V CDR1 and CDR2: MNHEY, SVGAGI. V shed 2 bases and J shed 0 bases, with 5 bases lying between them. CDR3 bases: TGTGCCAGCAGTTACGGGGGTAGCAATCAGCCCCAGCATTTT. This sequence encodes CASSYGGSNQPQHF.

The chain uses TRBV7-3 and TRBJ1-2; D call uncertain. The germline V gene encodes CDR1 SGHTA and CDR2 FQGTGA. The V end was cut by 1 base, the J end by 6 bases, with 9 bases between. The CDR3 is made up of 13 amino acids. Here the CDR3 DNA reads TGTGCCAGCAGCTTAAGCCCGGGTCATGGCTACACCTTC. This translates into CASSLSPGHGYTF.

This clone is termed medium-sized. The chain is built from TRBV30 and TRBJ1-5; 8 nucleotides agree with TRBD1. The CDR3 is 16 residues long. Losses at the gene ends were 5 bases for V and 2 bases for J; bases not matched to a gene: 11. CDR1 and CDR2 from the germline V gene are GTSNPN and SVGIG (reference sequence). The CDR3 DNA follows: TGTGCCTGGCAACAATCGCAGGGGGCTGGCAATCAGCCCCAGCATTTT. Amino acid sequence: CAWQQSQGAGNQPQHF.

This clone showed up just a few times. This chain joins TRBV11-2 and TRBJ2-7; 7 nucleotides align to TRBD1. Germline CDR1 is SGHAT and CDR2 is FQNNGV. This CDR3 contains 14 residues. The junction had 10 bases not matched to a gene; V was cut back by 4 bases and J by 7 bases. Here the CDR3 reads CASSSGQPGDEQYF. The CDR3 coding sequence is TGTGCCAGCAGCTCGGGACAGCCTGGAGATGAGCAGTACTTC.

In DNA form, the CDR3 reads TGTGCCAGCATTGAAACCTCCGGCGAGCAGTACTTC. It encodes CASIETSGEQYF. The chain has TRBV6-5 and TRBJ2-7, with D unclear. Germline values: CDR1 MNHEY, CDR2 SVGAGI. V lost 7 bases, J lost 6 bases, and 13 bases lay in between. The CDR3 loop spans 12 amino acids.

The V call is TRBV6-5, the J call TRBJ2-7; D is perhaps TRBD2 (6 bases). V was cut by 5 bases and J by 2 bases, with 16 bases left in between. The CDR3 covers 15 residues. The V gene's germline CDR1 is MNHEY and CDR2 SVGAGI. In DNA form, the CDR3 reads TGTGCCAGCAGTCAGAACGGGGGAGACCCCTACGAGCAGTACTTC. Translating it yields CASSQNGGDPYEQYF.

This clone was found a few times. Other DNA sequences in this sample translate to the same CDR3. The V gene is TRBV7-6, the J gene TRBJ2-5; D is possibly TRBD1 (6 bases). Germline V gene lookup returns CDR1 SGHVS and CDR2 FNYEAQ. CDR3 length equals 15 residues. V shed 4 bases and J shed 0 bases, with 12 bases lying between them. CDR3 in amino acids: CASSSLQGYQETQYF. Here the CDR3 DNA reads TGTGCCAGCAGCTCACTGCAGGGGTACCAAGAGACCCAGTACTTC.

The gene calls are TRBV7-2 and TRBJ1-2; TRBD1 matches at 7 bases. V trimming: 3 bases; J trimming: 7 bases; junction bases outside the gene matches: 5. The CDR3 sequence is 13 residues long. Germline V gene lookup returns CDR1 SGHTA and CDR2 FQGNSA. The CDR3 reads CASSFRGRVGYTF. The CDR3 region has the DNA TGTGCCAGCAGCTTTAGGGGGCGAGTTGGCTACACCTTC.

This clone occurred once. The chain links TRBV5-1 to TRBJ2-5, with D perhaps TRBD1 (6 bases). V shed 2 bases and J shed 7 bases, with 12 bases lying between them. The germline gives CDR1 SGHRS, CDR2 YFSETQ. CDR3 length: 13 residues. The CDR3 DNA follows: TGCGCCAGCAGCTTCGGACAAGGGGGGACCCAGTACTTC. Translating gives CASSFGQGGTQYF.

This chain connects TRBV28 to TRBJ2-7; TRBD2 agrees at 7 bases. The germline gives CDR1 MDHEN, CDR2 SYDVKM. CDR3 length: 13 residues. V shed 8 bases and J 5 bases; nucleotides not matched to a gene: 9. The DNA for the CDR3 is TGTGCCAGCGCCCGACTAGCTTCCCACGAGCAGTACTTC. It yields the protein CASARLASHEQYF.

This chain joins TRBV27 and TRBJ2-1, with D unclear. Looked up from germline, CDR1 is MNHEY and CDR2 is SMNVEV (reference sequence). Trimming took 2 bases from V and 0 from J, leaving 8 bases between them. This CDR3 is 15 amino acids long. In DNA form, the CDR3 reads TGTGCCAGCAGTTTAACTTGGAGCTCCTACAATGAGCAGTTCTTC. As protein: CASSLTWSSYNEQFF.

This chain joins TRBV29-1 and TRBJ2-7; TRBD2 aligns across 7 bases. V shed 6 bases and J 0 bases; nucleotides not matched to a gene: 8. CDR1 and CDR2 (germline): SQVTM, ANQGSEA. The CDR3 is made up of 14 amino acids. CDR3 residues: CSVWEGAGSYEQYF. The CDR3 nucleotides are TGCAGCGTCTGGGAGGGCGCAGGCTCCTACGAGCAGTACTTC.

J is TRBJ2-3 and V is TRBV2, with D uncertain. CDR3 length: 17 residues. The germline V gene has CDR1 SNHLY and CDR2 FYNNEI. The germline V and J ends were trimmed by 1 base and 2 bases, with 16 bases remaining between them. Here the CDR3 reads CASSEGPFLTHTDTQYF. CDR3 DNA: TGTGCCAGCAGTGAAGGGCCCTTTTTGACCCACACAGATACGCAGTATTTT.

The rearrangement links TRBV30 to TRBJ2-7; tentatively, D is TRBD1 (5 bases). V was cut by 3 bases and J by 7 bases, with 16 bases left in between. Germline loops: CDR1 GTSNPN, CDR2 SVGIG (reference sequence). The CDR3 consists of 13 residues. CDR3 DNA: TGTGCCTGGAGCTGGCTGGGGCCTGGGGAGCAGTACTTC. As protein: CAWSWLGPGEQYF.

The chain joins TRBV6-6 to TRBJ1-2; the match to TRBD1 covers 7 bases. This CDR3 region has 15 residues. The V gene end was trimmed by 5 bases and the J gene end by 8 bases; junction bases not matched to a gene: 14. Germline V CDR1 and CDR2: MNHNY, SVGAGI (reference sequence). CDR3 bases: TGTGCCAGCAGTACCAGACCCACAGGGGCCTTCGGCTACACCTTC. It encodes CASSTRPTGAFGYTF.

The chain recombines TRBV27 with TRBJ1-2; D perhaps matches TRBD1 (5 bases). This CDR3 is built from 12 residues. Trimming removed 8 bases from V and 1 base from J, with 8 bases in between. The germline V gene has CDR1 MNHEY and CDR2 SMNVEV (reference sequence). CDR3 in DNA: TGTGCCAGCGGCGGGGGTAACTATGGCTACACCTTC. Translated, it gives CASGGGNYGYTF.

V and J are TRBV13 and TRBJ2-7; D is perhaps TRBD1 (6 bases). Germline CDR1 is PRHDT and CDR2 is FYEKMQ (reference sequence). The ends were cut back, 3 bases at V and 1 base at J, with 10 bases in the middle. The CDR3 extends over 14 amino acids. The CDR3: CASSFDRLSYEQYF. CDR3 bases: TGTGCCAGCAGCTTTGACAGGCTATCCTACGAGCAGTACTTC. Complete variable domain (other parts from reference TRBV13 and TRBJ2-7): AAGVIQSPRHLIKEKRETATLKCYPIPRHDTVYWYQQGPGQDPQFLISFYEKMQSDKGSIPDRFSAQQFSDYHSELNMSSLELGDSALYFCASSFDRLSYEQYFGPGTRLTVT.

The CDR3 sequence: CASSLAPGSSGYTF. As DNA, the CDR3 is TGTGCCAGCAGTTTAGCACCAGGGAGCAGCGGCTACACCTTC. This rearrangement joins TRBV28 to TRBJ1-2; the D gene is possibly TRBD1 (5 bases). The length of the CDR3 is 14 residues. V was cut by 2 bases and J by 8 bases, with 15 bases left in between. Germline values: CDR1 MDHEN, CDR2 SYDVKM.

The chain carries TRBV5-4 and TRBJ2-2, with 13 positions matching TRBD2. The CDR3 consists of 19 residues. V was clipped by 3 bases and J by 0 bases; unmatched bases: 8. Looked up from germline, CDR1 is SGHNT and CDR2 is YYREEE (reference sequence). The CDR3 protein is CASSSPGLAGDPNTGELFF. The CDR3 DNA sequence: TGTGCCAGCAGCTCACCCGGACTAGCGGGAGACCCGAACACCGGGGAGCTGTTTTTT.